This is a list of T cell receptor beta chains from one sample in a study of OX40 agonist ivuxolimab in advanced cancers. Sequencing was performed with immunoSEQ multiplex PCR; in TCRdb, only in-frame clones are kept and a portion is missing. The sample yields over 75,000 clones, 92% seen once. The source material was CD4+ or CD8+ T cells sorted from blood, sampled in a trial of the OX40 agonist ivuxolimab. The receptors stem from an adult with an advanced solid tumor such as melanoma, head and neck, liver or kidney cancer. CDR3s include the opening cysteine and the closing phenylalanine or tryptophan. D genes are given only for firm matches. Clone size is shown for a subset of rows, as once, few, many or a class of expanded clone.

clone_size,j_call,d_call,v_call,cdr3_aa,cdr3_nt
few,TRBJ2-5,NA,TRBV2,CASSARQGGPQETQYF,TGTGCCAGCAGTGCTCGACAGGGAGGACCACAAGAGACCCAGTACTTC
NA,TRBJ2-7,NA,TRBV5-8,CASSEGISYEQYF,TGTGCCAGCAGCGAGGGTATCTCCTACGAGCAGTACTTC
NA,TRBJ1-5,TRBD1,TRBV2,CASSAGQVNQPQHF,TGTGCCAGCAGCGCAGGACAGGTCAATCAGCCCCAGCATTTT
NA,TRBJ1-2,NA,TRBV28,CASSLTANYGYTF,TGTGCCAGCAGTTTAACGGCGAACTATGGCTACACCTTC
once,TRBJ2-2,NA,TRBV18,CASSPQGNTGELFF,TGTGCCAGCTCACCCCAGGGGAACACCGGGGAGCTGTTTTTT
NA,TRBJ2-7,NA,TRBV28,CASSLGNSYEQYF,TGTGCCAGCAGTCTCGGGAACTCCTACGAGCAGTACTTC
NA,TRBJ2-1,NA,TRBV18,CASSPPGAAQGNEQFF,TGTGCCAGCTCACCGCCCGGGGCTGCACAGGGCAATGAGCAGTTCTTC
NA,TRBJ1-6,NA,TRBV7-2,CASSRYAGNSPLHF,TGTGCCAGCAGCCGTTACGCGGGTAATTCACCCCTCCACTTT
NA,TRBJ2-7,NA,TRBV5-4,CASSGGVGEQYF,TGTGCCAGCAGCGGGGGAGTTGGCGAGCAGTACTTC
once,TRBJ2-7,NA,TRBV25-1,CASSESVAATYEQYF,TGTGCCAGCAGTGAATCGGTGGCAGCGACCTACGAGCAGTACTTC
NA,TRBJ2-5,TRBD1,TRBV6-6,CASSWGQGGETQYF,TGTGCCAGCAGTTGGGGACAGGGGGGAGAGACCCAGTACTTC
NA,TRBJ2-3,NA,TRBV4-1,CASSQVLITDTQYF,TGCGCCAGCAGCCAAGTACTAATCACAGATACGCAGTATTTT
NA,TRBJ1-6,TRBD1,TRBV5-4,CASSLPGQANSPLHF,TGTGCCAGCAGCTTGCCGGGACAGGCCAATTCACCCCTCCACTTT
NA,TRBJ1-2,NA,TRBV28,CASSWGGGSFYGYTF,TGTGCCAGCAGTTGGGGAGGGGGAAGCTTCTATGGCTACACCTTC
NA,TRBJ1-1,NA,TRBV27,CASRPLTGRGTEAFF,TGTGCCAGCAGACCCCTTACAGGGCGAGGCACTGAAGCTTTCTTT
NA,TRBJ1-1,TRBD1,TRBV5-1,CASRPGQVFSEAFF,TGCGCCAGCAGGCCAGGACAGGTGTTCTCTGAAGCTTTCTTT
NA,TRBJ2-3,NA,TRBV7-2,CASSSGLFTDTQYF,TGTGCCAGCAGCTCGGGACTCTTCACAGATACGCAGTATTTT
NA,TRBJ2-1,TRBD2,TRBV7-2,CASSSRPIAGFNEQFF,TGTGCCAGCAGCTCGAGGCCCATAGCGGGATTCAATGAGCAGTTCTTC
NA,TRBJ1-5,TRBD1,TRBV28,CASTRTGSSNQPQHF,TGTGCCAGCACCCGGACAGGTTCTAGCAATCAGCCCCAGCATTTT
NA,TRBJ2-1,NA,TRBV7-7,CASSLGRYNEQFF,TGTGCTAGCAGCCTGGGACGGTACAATGAGCAGTTCTTC
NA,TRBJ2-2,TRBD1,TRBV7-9,CASSVDRAGELFF,TGTGCCAGCAGCGTAGACAGGGCAGGGGAGCTGTTTTTT
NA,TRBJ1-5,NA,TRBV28,CASTVGYALRGQPQHF,TGTGCCAGCACCGTGGGGTATGCTCTACGAGGACAGCCCCAGCATTTT
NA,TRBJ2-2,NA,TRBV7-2,CASSVSFANTGELFF,TGTGCCAGCAGTGTTTCCTTTGCGAACACCGGGGAGCTGTTTTTT
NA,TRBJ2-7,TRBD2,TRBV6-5,CASGLAGGPTDEQYF,TGTGCCAGCGGCTTAGCGGGAGGGCCGACCGACGAGCAGTACTTC
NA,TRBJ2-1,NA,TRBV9,CASSAGTFSYNEQFF,TGTGCCAGCAGCGCAGGGACTTTCTCCTACAATGAGCAGTTCTTC
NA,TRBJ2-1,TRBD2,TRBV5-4,CASSPQAGGGGEQFF,TGTGCCAGCAGCCCTCAAGCGGGAGGGGGCGGTGAGCAGTTCTTC
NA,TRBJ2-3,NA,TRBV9,CASSVGGDTQYF,TGTGCCAGCAGCGTAGGTGGTGATACGCAGTATTTT
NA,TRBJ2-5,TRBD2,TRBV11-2,CATRSSGIQETQYF,TGTGCCACCCGGTCTAGCGGGATCCAAGAGACCCAGTACTTC
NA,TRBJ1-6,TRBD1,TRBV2,CASSTNRGFNSPLHF,TGTGCCAGCAGTACTAACAGGGGTTTTAATTCACCCCTCCACTTT
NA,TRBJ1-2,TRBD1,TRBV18,CASSIQDRSQGGYTF,TGTGCCAGCTCAATTCAGGACAGGTCCCAAGGGGGCTACACCTTC
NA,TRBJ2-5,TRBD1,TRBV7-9,CASSFRGRQETQYF,TGTGCCAGCAGCTTCAGGGGGCGGCAAGAGACCCAGTACTTC
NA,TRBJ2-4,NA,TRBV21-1,CASSKGALAKNIQYF,TGTGCCAGCAGCAAAGGGGCGTTAGCCAAAAACATTCAGTACTTC
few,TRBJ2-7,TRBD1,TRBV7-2,CASSLIAGGAYEQYF,TGTGCCAGCAGCTTAATCGCAGGGGGCGCCTACGAGCAGTACTTC
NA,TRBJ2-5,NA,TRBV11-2,CASSLMGPQETQYF,TGTGCCAGCAGCCTAATGGGACCTCAAGAGACCCAGTACTTC
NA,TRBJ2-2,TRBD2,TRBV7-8,CASSGRITGELFF,TGTGCGTCTAGCGGGAGGATAACCGGGGAGCTGTTTTTT
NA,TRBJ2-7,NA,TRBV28,CASSLWGGRDEQYF,TGTGCCAGCAGTTTATGGGGGGGCAGAGACGAGCAGTACTTC
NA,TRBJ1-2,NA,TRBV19,CASSTGYGYTF,TGTGCCAGTAGTACCGGCTATGGCTACACCTTC
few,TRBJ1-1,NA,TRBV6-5,CASSYGGGNTEAFF,TGTGCCAGCAGTTACGGGGGGGGGAACACTGAAGCTTTCTTT
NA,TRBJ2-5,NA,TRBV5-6,CASSLKLGETQYF,TGTGCCAGCAGCTTGAAGCTAGGGGAGACCCAGTACTTC
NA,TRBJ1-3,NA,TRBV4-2,CASSQGGFSGNTIYF,TGTGCCAGCAGCCAGGGGGGCTTCTCTGGAAACACCATATATTTT
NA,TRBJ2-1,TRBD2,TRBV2,CASPRGNNEQFF,TGTGCCAGCCCGCGGGGGAACAATGAGCAGTTCTTC
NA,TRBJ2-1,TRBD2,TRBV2,CASRDQGLAGDEQFF,TGTGCCAGCAGGGACCAAGGACTAGCGGGAGATGAGCAGTTCTTC
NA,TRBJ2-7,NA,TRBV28,CASSPAGQLTYEQYF,TGTGCCAGCAGCCCGGCGGGACAGCTTACCTACGAGCAGTACTTC
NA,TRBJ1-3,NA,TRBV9,CASSVELAGNTIYF,TGTGCCAGCAGCGTAGAATTGGCTGGAAACACCATATATTTT
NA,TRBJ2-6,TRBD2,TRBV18,CASSPLTSGRTSGANVLTF,TGTGCCAGCTCACCGCTGACTAGCGGGAGAACCTCTGGGGCCAACGTCCTGACTTTC
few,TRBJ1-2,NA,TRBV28,CASSLGDNYGYTF,TGTGCCAGCAGCCTGGGGGACAACTATGGCTACACCTTC